This T cell receptor (beta chain) was documented in a study of vaccination effects on CD4 cells after COVID-19. Profiling relied on immunoSEQ multiplex PCR, and the TCRdb table lists in-frame clones only, not all of them. The table lists roughly 36,000 clones, 65% to 75% of them singletons, with about 3% in the top ten. Subsequent to 10 days of culture, CD4+ T cells were isolated. This clone appeared a single time. Its antigen is still unknown. This CDR3 comprises 18 residues. With V trimmed by 2 bases and J by 0 bases, 9 bases remained unmatched. The germline gives CDR1 MNHNS, CDR2 SASEGT. The J gene is TRBJ2-7, the V gene TRBV6-1; 11 bases match TRBD2. The sample here was CD4+ T cells from PBMCs cultured without peptide, taken before COVID-19 vaccination. The TCR was taken from a human donor who received a COVID-19 vaccine. CDR3 sequence (DNA): TGTGCCAGCAGTGAATGGGCTAGCGGGGGGACTAGCTCCTACGAGCAGTACTTC. It codes for CASSEWASGGTSSYEQYF.